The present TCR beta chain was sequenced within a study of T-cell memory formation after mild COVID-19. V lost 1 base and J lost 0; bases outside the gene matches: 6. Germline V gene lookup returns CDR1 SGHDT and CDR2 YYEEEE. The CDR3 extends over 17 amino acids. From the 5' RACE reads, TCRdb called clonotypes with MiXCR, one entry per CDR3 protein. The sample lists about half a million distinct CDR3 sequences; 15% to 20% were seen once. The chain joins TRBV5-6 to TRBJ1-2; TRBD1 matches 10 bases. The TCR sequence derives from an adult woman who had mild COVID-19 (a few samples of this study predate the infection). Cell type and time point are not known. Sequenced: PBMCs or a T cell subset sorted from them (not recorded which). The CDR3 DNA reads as TGTGCCAGCAGCTTGAGAGGGACAGGGGCCCCTAACTATGGCTACACCTTC. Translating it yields CASSLRGTGAPNYGYTF.